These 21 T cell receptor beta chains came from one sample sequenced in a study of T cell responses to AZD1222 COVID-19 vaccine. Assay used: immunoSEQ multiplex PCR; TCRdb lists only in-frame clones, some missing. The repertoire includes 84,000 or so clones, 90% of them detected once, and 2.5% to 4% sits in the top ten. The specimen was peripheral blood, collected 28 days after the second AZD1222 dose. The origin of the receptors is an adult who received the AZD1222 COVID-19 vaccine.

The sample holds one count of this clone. The CDR3 protein is CASSTGLGYTF. The CDR3, as DNA: TGTGCCAGCAGTACAGGGCTTGGCTACACCTTC. This chain joins TRBV2 and TRBJ1-2, with D possibly being TRBD1 (6 bases). Germline V gene sequence: CDR1 SNHLY, CDR2 FYNNEI. The CDR3 has 11 residues. The V end was cut by 5 bases, the J end by 7 bases, with 8 bases between. Variable domain in full (rest from reference TRBV2 and TRBJ1-2): EPEVTQTPSHQVTQMGQEVILRCVPISNHLYFYWYRQILGQKVEFLVSFYNNEISEKSEIFDDQFSVERPDGSNFTLKIRSTKLEDSAMYFCASSTGLGYTFGSGTRLTVV.

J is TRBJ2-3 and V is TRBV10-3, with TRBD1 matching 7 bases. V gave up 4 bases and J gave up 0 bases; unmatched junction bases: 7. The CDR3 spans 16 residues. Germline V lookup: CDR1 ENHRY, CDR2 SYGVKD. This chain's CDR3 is CAISGRDRVSTDTQYF. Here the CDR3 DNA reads TGTGCCATCAGTGGCCGGGACAGAGTTAGCACAGATACGCAGTATTTT.

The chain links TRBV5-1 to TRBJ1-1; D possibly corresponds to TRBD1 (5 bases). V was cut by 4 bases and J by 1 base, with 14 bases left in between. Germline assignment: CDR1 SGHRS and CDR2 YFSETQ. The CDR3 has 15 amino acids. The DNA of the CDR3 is TGCGCCAGCAGCCTGCACGGACAACCGAACACTGAAGCTTTCTTT. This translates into CASSLHGQPNTEAFF.

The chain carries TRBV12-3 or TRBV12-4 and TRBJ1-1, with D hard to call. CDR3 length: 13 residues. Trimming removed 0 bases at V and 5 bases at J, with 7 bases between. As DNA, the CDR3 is TGTGCCAGCAGTTTAGCGCATGTAACTGAAGCTTTCTTT. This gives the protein CASSLAHVTEAFF.

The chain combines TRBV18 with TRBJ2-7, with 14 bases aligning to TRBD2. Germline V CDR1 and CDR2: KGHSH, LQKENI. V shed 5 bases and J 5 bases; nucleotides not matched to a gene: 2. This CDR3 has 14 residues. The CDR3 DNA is TGTGCCAGCTCAGGACTAGCGGGGGGAGACGAGCAGTACTTC. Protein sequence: CASSGLAGGDEQYF.

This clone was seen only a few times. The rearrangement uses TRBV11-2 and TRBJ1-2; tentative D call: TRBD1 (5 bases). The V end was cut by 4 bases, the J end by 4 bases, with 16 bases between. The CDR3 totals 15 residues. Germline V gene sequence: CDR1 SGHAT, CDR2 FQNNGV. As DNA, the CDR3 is TGTGCCAGCAGCTCCTTGTGGGGGGGGACCTATGGCTACACCTTC. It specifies CASSSLWGGTYGYTF.

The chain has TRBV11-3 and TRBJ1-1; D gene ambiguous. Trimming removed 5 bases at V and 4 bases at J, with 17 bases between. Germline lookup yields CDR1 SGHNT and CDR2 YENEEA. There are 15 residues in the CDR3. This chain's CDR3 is CASSPPRARGTEAFF. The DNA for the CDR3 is TGTGCCAGCAGCCCGCCGAGGGCGCGGGGCACTGAAGCTTTCTTT.

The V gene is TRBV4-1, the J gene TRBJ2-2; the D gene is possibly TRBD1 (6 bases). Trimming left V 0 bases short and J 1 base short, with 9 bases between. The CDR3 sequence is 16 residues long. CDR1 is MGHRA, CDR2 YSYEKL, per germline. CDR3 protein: CASSQETGVNTGELFF. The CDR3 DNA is TGCGCCAGCAGCCAAGAGACAGGAGTGAACACCGGGGAGCTGTTTTTT.

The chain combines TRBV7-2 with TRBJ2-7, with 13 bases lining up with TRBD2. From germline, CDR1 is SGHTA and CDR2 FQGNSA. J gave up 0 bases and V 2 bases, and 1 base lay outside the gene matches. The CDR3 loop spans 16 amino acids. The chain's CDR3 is CASSLRTSGSSYEQYF. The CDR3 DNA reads TGTGCCAGCAGCTTAAGGACTAGCGGGAGCTCCTACGAGCAGTACTTC.

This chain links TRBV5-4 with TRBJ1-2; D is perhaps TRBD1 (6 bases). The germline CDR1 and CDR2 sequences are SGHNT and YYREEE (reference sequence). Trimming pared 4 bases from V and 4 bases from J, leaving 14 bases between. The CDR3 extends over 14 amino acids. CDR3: CASSREQGGYGYTF. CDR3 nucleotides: TGTGCCAGCAGCCGAGAACAGGGCGGCTATGGCTACACCTTC.

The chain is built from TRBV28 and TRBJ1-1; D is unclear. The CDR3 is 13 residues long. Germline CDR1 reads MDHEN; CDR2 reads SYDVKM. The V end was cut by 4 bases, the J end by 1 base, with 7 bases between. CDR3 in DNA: TGTGCCAGCAGTTCAACTCAGAACACTGAAGCTTTCTTT. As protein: CASSSTQNTEAFF.

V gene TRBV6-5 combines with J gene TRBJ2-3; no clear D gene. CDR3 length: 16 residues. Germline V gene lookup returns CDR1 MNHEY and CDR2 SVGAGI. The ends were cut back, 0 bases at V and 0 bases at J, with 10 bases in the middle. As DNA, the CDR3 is TGTGCCAGCAGTTACTCCCGGGTCGGAAGCACAGATACGCAGTATTTT. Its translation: CASSYSRVGSTDTQYF.

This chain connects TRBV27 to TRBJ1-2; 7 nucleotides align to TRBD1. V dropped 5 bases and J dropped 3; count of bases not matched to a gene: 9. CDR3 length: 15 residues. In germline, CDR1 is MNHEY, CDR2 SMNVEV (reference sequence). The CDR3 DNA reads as TGTGCCAGCAGTCAACGGGACAGCTCTTACTATGGCTACACCTTC. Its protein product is CASSQRDSSYYGYTF.

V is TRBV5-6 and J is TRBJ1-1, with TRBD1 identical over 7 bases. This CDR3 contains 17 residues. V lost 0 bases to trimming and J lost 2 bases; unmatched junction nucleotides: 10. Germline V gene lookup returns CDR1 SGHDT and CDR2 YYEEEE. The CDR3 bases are TGTGCCAGCAGCTTGGGTCTCCGACAGGGATCAAACACTGAAGCTTTCTTT. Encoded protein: CASSLGLRQGSNTEAFF.

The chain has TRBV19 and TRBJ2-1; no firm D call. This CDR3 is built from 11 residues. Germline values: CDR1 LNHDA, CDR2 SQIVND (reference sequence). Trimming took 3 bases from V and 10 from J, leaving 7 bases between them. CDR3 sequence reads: CASSMAREQFF. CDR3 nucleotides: TGTGCCAGTAGTATGGCCAGAGAGCAGTTCTTC. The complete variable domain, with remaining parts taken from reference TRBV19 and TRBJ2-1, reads DGGITQSPKYLFRKEGQNVTLSCEQNLNHDAMYWYRQDPGQGLRLIYYSQIVNDFQKGDIAEGYSVSREKKESFPLTVTSAQKNPTAFYLCASSMAREQFFGPGTRLTVL.

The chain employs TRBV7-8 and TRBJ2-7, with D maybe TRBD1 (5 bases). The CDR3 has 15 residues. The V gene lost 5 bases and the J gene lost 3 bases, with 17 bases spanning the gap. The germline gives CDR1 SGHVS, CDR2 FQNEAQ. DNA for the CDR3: TGTGCCAGCAGCCAGAGGACACGCGCAATCTACGAGCAGTACTTC. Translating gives CASSQRTRAIYEQYF.

CDR3 sequence reads: CASSRSGNTIYF. The DNA of the CDR3 is TGTGCCAGCAGCCGCAGTGGAAACACCATATATTTT. The gene calls are TRBV3-1 (or the pseudogene TRBV3-2) and TRBJ1-3; D gene ambiguous. V was clipped by 4 bases and J by 3 bases, with 4 bases between them. Germline V gives CDR1 LGHDT, CDR2 YNNKEL (reference sequence). The CDR3 covers 12 residues.

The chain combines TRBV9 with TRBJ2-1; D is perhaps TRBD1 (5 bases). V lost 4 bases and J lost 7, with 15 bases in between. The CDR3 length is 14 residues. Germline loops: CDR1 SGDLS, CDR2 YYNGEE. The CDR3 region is CASSPLMGPNEQFF. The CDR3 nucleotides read TGTGCCAGCAGCCCCCTCATGGGGCCAAATGAGCAGTTCTTC.

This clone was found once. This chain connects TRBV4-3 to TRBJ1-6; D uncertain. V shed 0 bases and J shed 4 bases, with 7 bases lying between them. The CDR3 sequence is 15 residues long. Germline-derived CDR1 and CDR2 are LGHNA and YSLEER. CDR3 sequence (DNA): TGCGCCAGCAGCCAAGATACAGAATATAATTCACCCCTCCACTTT. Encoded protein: CASSQDTEYNSPLHF.

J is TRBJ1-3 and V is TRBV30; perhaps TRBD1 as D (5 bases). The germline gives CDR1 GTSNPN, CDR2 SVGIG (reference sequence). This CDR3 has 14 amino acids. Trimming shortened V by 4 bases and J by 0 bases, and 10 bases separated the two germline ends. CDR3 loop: CAWTRGLSGNTIYF. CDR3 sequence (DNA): TGTGCCTGGACCCGGGGCCTCTCTGGAAACACCATATATTTT.

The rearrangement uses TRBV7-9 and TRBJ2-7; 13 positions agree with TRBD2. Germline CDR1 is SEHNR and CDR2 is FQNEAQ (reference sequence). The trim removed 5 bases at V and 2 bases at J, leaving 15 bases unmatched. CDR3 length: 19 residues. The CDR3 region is CASSNERGLAGFMAYEQYF. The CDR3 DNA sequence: TGTGCCAGCAGCAACGAAAGGGGACTAGCGGGATTTATGGCCTACGAGCAGTACTTC.